This T cell receptor beta chain was recovered during a study of blood T cell repertoires in COVID-19. Study summary: Researchers got acute and convalescent COVID-19 samples from the United States, Italy and Spain. The analysed material was cDNA or gDNA that came from T cells, B-cell-depleted T cells, or PBMCs.

CDR1 and CDR2 (germline): LGHDT, YNNKEL (reference sequence). Deletions cut 5 bases from V and 0 bases from J, with 11 bases between. The CDR3 contains 15 residues. Original handling: Amplification of reference gene primers provided the estimated nucleated cell counts. Using immunoSEQ multiplex PCR, the repertoire was profiled, and TCRdb retains in-frame clones only, with some absent. D and trimming were read from the DNA, whereas the V and J calls and clone size are those reported in that table. Among 210,000 or so clones listed, 80% to 90% were seen once. Input material: peripheral blood. The chain joins TRBV3-1 (or the pseudogene TRBV3-2) to TRBJ1-3; D gene ambiguous. The sequence came from a woman older than 75 with acute or convalescent COVID-19. CDR3 DNA: TGTGCCAGCAGCTCCCCGTATTCCTCTGGAAACACCATATATTTT. Its translation is CASSSPYSSGNTIYF.